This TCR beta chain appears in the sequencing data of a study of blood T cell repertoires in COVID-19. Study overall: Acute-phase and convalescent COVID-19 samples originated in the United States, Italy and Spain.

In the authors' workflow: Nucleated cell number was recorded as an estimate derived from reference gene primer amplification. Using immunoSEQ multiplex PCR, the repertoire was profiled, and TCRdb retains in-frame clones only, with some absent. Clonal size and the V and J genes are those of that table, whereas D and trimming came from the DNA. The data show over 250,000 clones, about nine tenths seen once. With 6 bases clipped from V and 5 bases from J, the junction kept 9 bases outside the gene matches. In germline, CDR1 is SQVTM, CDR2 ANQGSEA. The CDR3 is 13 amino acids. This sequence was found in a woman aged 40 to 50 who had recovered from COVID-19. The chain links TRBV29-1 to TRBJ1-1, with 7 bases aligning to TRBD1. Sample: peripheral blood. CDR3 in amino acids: CSVRGPTGTEAFF. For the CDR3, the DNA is TGCAGCGTGAGGGGGCCCACCGGGACTGAAGCTTTCTTT.